The 8 T cell receptor beta chains below all came from one sample that was sequenced in a study of neoadjuvant anti-PD-1 for oral cavity cancer. Profiled with immunoSEQ multiplex PCR; TCRdb holds only in-frame clones, not every one. The sample has about 62,000 clones, under 85% seen once. This material consisted of PBMCs, taken before nivolumab (anti-PD-1) treatment. Receptors originate from a person aged 35-80 years with oral cavity squamous cell carcinoma.

This clone has only one observation. This chain's CDR3 is CASSKTRTGTRRTDTQYF. The CDR3 DNA reads TGTGCCAGCAGCAAAACCCGGACAGGGACCAGGCGCACAGATACGCAGTATTTT. This chain uses TRBV21-1 with TRBJ2-3; TRBD1 reflects the table's D call only, with no check against the DNA. TRBV21-1 is flagged as a pseudogene. The CDR3 extends over 18 amino acids.

The chain uses TRBV15 and TRBJ2-7; maybe TRBD2 (7 bases). V shed 4 bases and J shed 3 bases, with 28 bases lying between them. Germline CDR1 LNHNV, CDR2 YYDKDF (reference sequence). This CDR3 contains 19 residues. DNA of the CDR3: TGTGCCACCAGCAATACCCAGGGAGGAGAGGGGGGGCCCTACTACGAGCAGTACTTC. Residues: CATSNTQGGEGGPYYEQYF.

The count of this clone is one. The chain combines TRBV7-9 with TRBJ1-2, with no clear D. Germline CDR1 reads SEHNR; CDR2 reads FQNEAQ (reference sequence). Trimming cost V 5 bases and J 10 bases, with 11 bases left between them. The CDR3 extends over 11 amino acids. Written as DNA, the CDR3 is TGTGCCAGCAGCACGTCAGGCGTCTACACCTTC. It translates to CASSTSGVYTF.

The V gene is TRBV6-1, the J gene TRBJ2-7; 7 bases agree with TRBD2. The CDR3 totals 13 residues. From germline, CDR1 is MNHNS and CDR2 SASEGT. Trimming at V came to 7 bases and at J to 4 bases, leaving 7 bases not matched to a gene. This chain's CDR3 is CASTRGFNYEQYF. CDR3 coding DNA: TGTGCCAGCACGCGGGGGTTTAATTACGAGCAGTACTTC.

The chain's CDR3 is CASSEAQGSSYNEQFF. The CDR3 DNA reads as TGCGCCAGCAGTGAGGCACAGGGGTCCTCCTACAATGAGCAGTTCTTC. The chain links TRBV10-1 to TRBJ2-1; 7 nucleotides match TRBD1. Per germline, CDR1 WNHNN and CDR2 SYGVQD (reference sequence). Unmatched junction bases numbered 4, after V lost 2 bases and J lost 0 bases. This CDR3 contains 16 residues.

The chain has TRBV27 and TRBJ2-5; D is perhaps TRBD2 (6 bases). The germline V gene encodes CDR1 MNHEY and CDR2 SMNVEV (reference sequence). Trimming pared 7 bases from V and 5 bases from J, leaving 14 bases between. CDR3 length equals 13 residues. The CDR3 here is CASNLAALETQYF. The DNA for the CDR3 is TGTGCCAGCAACTTAGCGGCGTTGGAGACCCAGTACTTC.

This clone was observed once. The chain employs TRBV19 and TRBJ1-1, with a weak D call TRBD1 (5 bases). This CDR3 has 17 residues. Germline CDR1 LNHDA, CDR2 SQIVND (reference sequence). The germline V and J ends were trimmed by 6 bases and 3 bases, with 23 bases remaining between them. The CDR3 protein is CASRLWYRIGGDTEAFF. The CDR3 DNA reads as TGTGCCAGTAGACTGTGGTACAGGATCGGCGGGGACACTGAAGCTTTCTTT.

The chain links TRBV4-1 to TRBJ1-2; 8 positions agree with TRBD1. Germline V gene data show CDR1 as MGHRA and CDR2 as YSYEKL. Trimming took 4 bases from V and 3 from J; bases not matched to a gene: 7. CDR3 length: 15 amino acids. CDR3 coding DNA: TGCGCCAGCAGCCCCTCCCCGGACAGGGACTATGGCTACACCTTC. Translating gives CASSPSPDRDYGYTF.